A selection of T cell receptor beta chains follows, all from one sample in a study of shared clonotypes between healthy human individuals. Data came from immunoSEQ multiplex PCR; TCRdb stores just in-frame clones and leaves some out. The sample lists about 980,000 clones; over 75% were seen once. The sequencing sample was made of memory CD4+ T cells sorted from blood. The receptor set was obtained from a young man in good health. CDR3s include the opening cysteine and the closing phenylalanine or tryptophan. D genes are given only for firm matches. Not every row has a clone size; where given, it reads once, few, many or a size class.

abundance,len,d_gene,j_gene,v_gene,CDR3nt,CDR3aa
.,12,TRBD1,TRBJ2-5,TRBV10-3,TGTGCCATTGCTGGGACAGAAGAGACCCAGTACTTC,CAIAGTEETQYF
once,14,.,TRBJ2-7,TRBV2,TGTGCCAGCCCACACACGGGTAGTGCCTACGAGCAGTACTTC,CASPHTGSAYEQYF
once,13,.,TRBJ1-5,TRBV19,TGTGCCAGTAGTATAGGGACGAGGCAGCCCCAGCATTTT,CASSIGTRQPQHF
.,15,TRBD1,TRBJ1-4,TRBV11-2,TGTGCCAGCAGCGGACAGGGGGCGTCGGGCGAAAAACTGTTTTTT,CASSGQGASGEKLFF
.,16,.,TRBJ2-5,TRBV13,TGTGCCAGCAGTCTTAGTACGACAGTTTCTCAAGAGACCCAGTACTTC,CASSLSTTVSQETQYF
.,13,.,TRBJ1-2,TRBV28,TGTGCCAGCAGATCAACTCGAAACTATGGCTACACCTTC,CASRSTRNYGYTF
.,13,TRBD1,TRBJ1-5,TRBV30,TGCGCCTGGAACCAGGGGGCTGGACAGCCCCAGCATTTT,CAWNQGAGQPQHF
few,16,.,TRBJ2-5,TRBV2,TGTGCCAGCAGTGAAGCGGGGTGGCAATTCCAAGAGACCCAGTACTTC,CASSEAGWQFQETQYF
few,14,TRBD2,TRBJ2-3,TRBV5-1,TGCGCCAGCACCCGGGAGGGGGTAACAGATACGCAGTATTTT,CASTREGVTDTQYF
.,14,TRBD2,TRBJ2-3,TRBV6-1,TGTGCCAGCAGTAAGCGGGGGGAGCCAGATACGCAGTATTTT,CASSKRGEPDTQYF
.,14,TRBD1,TRBJ1-1,TRBV5-1,TGCGCCAGCAGCCAAGACCGACAGGGCCTCAAGGCTTTCTTT,CASSQDRQGLKAFF
.,15,.,TRBJ2-5,TRBV6-1,TGTGCCAGCAGTGAAACCCTAGCTACCGTACGGACCCAGTACTTC,CASSETLATVRTQYF
.,14,.,TRBJ1-1,TRBV19,TGTGCCAGTAGTATGTCAGGGTATCTGACCGAAGCTTTCTTT,CASSMSGYLTEAFF
once,17,.,TRBJ2-1,TRBV7-8,TGTGCCAGCAGCTTAGAGTCTCCAGCCAACTCCTACAATGAGCAGTTCTTC,CASSLESPANSYNEQFF
once,13,TRBD1,TRBJ2-7,TRBV18,TGTGCCAGCTTCGGACAGGGAACCTACGAGCAGTACTTC,CASFGQGTYEQYF